This paragraph covers one TCR beta chain sequence. Its antigen is undetermined. These data originate in a study of CD4 T cells in relation to SARS-CoV-2 and coronaviruses. As for the study in general: ViraFEST: approximately 10-day antigen culture of PBMCs, then TCR beta CDR3 sequencing.

In germline, CDR1 is MDHEN, CDR2 SYDVKM. The CDR3 sequence is 15 residues long. After removal of 6 bases from V and 3 bases from J, the junction contained 8 bases not matched to a gene. Assay used: immunoSEQ multiplex PCR; TCRdb lists only in-frame clones, some missing. The sample comprises approximately 24,000 clones, around 74% of which are singletons, and around 12% rests with the top ten. The unexposed donors gave CD4+ T cells in about 2010-2019, prior to COVID-19. CD4+ T cells were isolated from the cells after about nine days of culture. Cells permitting, SARS-CoV-2 S/N and four cold-coronavirus spikes were tested on unexposed-donor CD4+ T cells. Fresh IL-2 medium replaced half the medium on days 3 and 7.

The chain combines TRBV28 with TRBJ2-7, with 10 bases identical to TRBD1. The source is a human donor in good health. What was sequenced was CD4+ T cells from PBMCs, cultured in vitro. The DNA of the CDR3 is TGTGCCAGCAGCCACGGGGGGACAGGGGACTACGAGCAGTACTTC. This encodes CASSHGGTGDYEQYF.